This T cell receptor beta chain came from a study of T cells expressing NK-cell markers. The overall study: Eight donors were sequenced, seven testing HCMV-seropositive and one testing seronegative.

Note on this clonotype: The target antigen is unknown.

UMIs were included in TCR beta cDNA generated by 5'RACE template switching. TCRdb re-called the 5' RACE reads and gives one entry per CDR3 protein, without DNA. The sample table includes fewer than 200,000 distinct CDR3 sequences. Study outcomes and limitations: In a few donors, dominant clonotypes made up about 25-60.1% of CD3+CD56-NKG2C+ cells. NKG2C+ dominant clonotype frequencies in over 5 donors were roughly 1.0-7.5% of CD8+ T cells.

CDR3 length equals 15 residues. The germline gives CDR1 SNHLY, CDR2 FYNNEI. The chain combines TRBV2 with TRBJ2-6. The specimen sequenced was blood T cells: a sorted CD56 or NKG2C T cell subset, CD4+ or CD8+ T cells, or bulk PBMC T cells (not recorded which). The sequence derives from a woman between 18 and 69 years old in good health. CDR3 region: CASSVHTSGANVLTF.